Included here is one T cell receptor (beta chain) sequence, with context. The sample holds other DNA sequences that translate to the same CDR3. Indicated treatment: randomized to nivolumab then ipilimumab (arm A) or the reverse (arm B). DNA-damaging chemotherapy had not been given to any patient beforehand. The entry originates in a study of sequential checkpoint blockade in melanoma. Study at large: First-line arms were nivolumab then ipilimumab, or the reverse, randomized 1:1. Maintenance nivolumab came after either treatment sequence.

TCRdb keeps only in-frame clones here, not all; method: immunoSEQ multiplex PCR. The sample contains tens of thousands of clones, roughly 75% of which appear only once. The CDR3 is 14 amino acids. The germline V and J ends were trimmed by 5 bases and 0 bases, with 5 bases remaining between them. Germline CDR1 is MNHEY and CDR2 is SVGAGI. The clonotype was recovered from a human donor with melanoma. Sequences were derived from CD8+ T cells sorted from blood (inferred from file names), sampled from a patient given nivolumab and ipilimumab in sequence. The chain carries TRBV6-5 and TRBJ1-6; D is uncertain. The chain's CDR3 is CASSPSSYNSPLHF. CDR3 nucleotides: TGTGCCAGCAGTCCTAGCTCCTATAATTCACCCCTCCACTTT.